These T cell receptor beta chains were read from a single sample in a study of spatial heterogeneity in lung cancer. One entry per CDR3 protein, called by TCRdb with MiXCR from the 5' RACE reads. The profile shows more than 95,000 distinct CDR3 sequences, 9.5% to 15% of them singletons. This specimen consisted of PBMCs, obtained at follow-up. The receptor set was obtained from a male donor with early-stage non-small cell lung cancer. The CDR3 runs from the conserved cysteine through the conserved F or W. Expanded clones get a size class; other rows say once, few or many, or leave the size out.

abundance | j_gene | v_gene | CDR3aa
few | TRBJ2-2 | TRBV5-4 | CASSLDTLNTGELFF
many | TRBJ2-3 | TRBV7-9 | CASSLVAGSTDTQYF
. | TRBJ2-3 | TRBV7-3 | CASSLSRPSFREQTDTQYF
many | TRBJ2-5 | TRBV28 | CASSAPLGTRLMETQYF
many | TRBJ1-5 | TRBV5-6 | CASSTAGRGDQPQHF
few | TRBJ2-4 | TRBV12-3/TRBV12-4 | CASSSVVGKNIQYF
. | TRBJ1-5 | TRBV12-3/TRBV12-4 | CASSVTGVLSNQPQHF
many | TRBJ2-1 | TRBV9 | CASSVDGGVLYNEQFF
many | TRBJ2-3 | TRBV9 | CASSSMRGGGDTQYF
few | TRBJ2-5 | TRBV19 | CASSTGTLRRETQYF
. | TRBJ1-1 | TRBV6-5 | CASSSGLHTEAFF
few | TRBJ2-5 | TRBV29-1 | CSVEGLEGTQYF
few | TRBJ2-3 | TRBV11-2 | CASSFGLAGDRTQYF
many | TRBJ1-2 | TRBV12-3/TRBV12-4 | CASSPRDRGPDGYTF
. | TRBJ2-3 | TRBV3-1 | CASSLRTGGRDTQYF
many | TRBJ2-6 | TRBV7-2 | CAGSLSGANVLTF
few | TRBJ2-3 | TRBV10-3 | CAISEEGGLDTQYF
. | TRBJ2-1 | TRBV11-2 | CASSRGAELYNEQFF
many | TRBJ1-5 | TRBV29-1 | CSVVFATSASQHF
few | TRBJ1-2 | TRBV6-5 | CASSRDRGREGYTF
many | TRBJ1-4 | TRBV29-1 | CSATGRTNEKLFF
. | TRBJ1-4 | TRBV4-1 | CASSQSQGVLGEKLFF
few | TRBJ1-2 | TRBV29-1 | CSVPTPGTGGRNGYTF
few | TRBJ1-2 | TRBV10-3 | CAISETETTGGSYTF
many | TRBJ2-1 | TRBV10-3 | CAISEVDSGGYYNEQFF
many | TRBJ2-3 | TRBV7-6 | CASSHGRTSGQGWTDTQYF
many | TRBJ1-1 | TRBV5-1 | CASSLAFGPEAFF
few | TRBJ2-1 | TRBV7-2 | CASSSPGGGNEQFF
. | TRBJ1-6 | TRBV5-6 | CASSLEGELSTYNSPLHF
. | TRBJ1-6 | TRBV27 | CASSLGTGGNSPLHF
. | TRBJ2-3 | TRBV7-2 | CASSLASDTDTQYF
. | TRBJ2-5 | TRBV5-1 | CASSFSPGKETQYF
. | TRBJ1-6 | TRBV20-1 | CSARGSAGKNNSPLHF
. | TRBJ2-1 | TRBV20-1 | CSASENPLYGEQFF
. | TRBJ2-7 | TRBV7-7 | CASSRTDRVEQYF
. | TRBJ1-1 | TRBV7-2 | CASSWSTGGTEAFF
. | TRBJ1-3 | TRBV4-2 | CVSSQDRTGNTIYF
. | TRBJ1-5 | TRBV7-8 | CASSWAVGQPQHF
. | TRBJ1-4 | TRBV9 | CASSSRTARNEKLFF
few | TRBJ1-3 | TRBV7-2 | CASSLDLGVNTIYF
few | TRBJ1-4 | TRBV11-2 | CASSPAEYNEKLFF
. | TRBJ2-2 | TRBV20-1 | CSAAQAGGRNTGELFF
. | TRBJ2-5 | TRBV29-1 | CSVDRDSQETQYF
. | TRBJ2-3 | TRBV29-1 | CSGGRTDTQYF
many | TRBJ2-2 | TRBV29-1 | CSVEIRDGTGELFF
. | TRBJ1-5 | TRBV5-1 | CASKQGLGNQPQHF
few | TRBJ1-4 | TRBV20-1 | CSARVAGQGAHEKLFF
many | TRBJ1-1 | TRBV5-4 | CASSSQGRVTEAFF
few | TRBJ2-7 | TRBV19 | CASSIRLRALTGTYEQYF
. | TRBJ2-1 | TRBV19 | CASSKASSSYNEQFF
few | TRBJ1-2 | TRBV28 | CASSSPWAPDENYGYTF
few | TRBJ1-5 | TRBV5-6 | CASSLRGAVQPQHF
many | TRBJ1-5 | TRBV20-1 | CSAGRTGANQPQHF
. | TRBJ1-1 | TRBV4-1 | CASSQARSEAFF
many | TRBJ2-7 | TRBV10-3 | CAISGPQGGLSYEQYF
few | TRBJ2-4 | TRBV30 | CAWSQGNINIQYF